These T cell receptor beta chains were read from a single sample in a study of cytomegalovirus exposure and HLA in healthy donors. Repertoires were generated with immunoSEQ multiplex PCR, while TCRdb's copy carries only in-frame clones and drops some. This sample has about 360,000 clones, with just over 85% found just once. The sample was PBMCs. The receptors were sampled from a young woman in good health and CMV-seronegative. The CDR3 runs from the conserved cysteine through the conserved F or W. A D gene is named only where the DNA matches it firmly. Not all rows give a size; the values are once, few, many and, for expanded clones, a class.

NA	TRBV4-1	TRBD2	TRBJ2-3	TGCGCCAGCAGCCGGACTAGCGGGGGTCGAGATACGCAGTATTTT	CASSRTSGGRDTQYF
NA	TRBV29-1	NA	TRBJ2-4	TGCAGCGTTGGTATGGGGGCAGAAAACATTCAGTACTTC	CSVGMGAENIQYF
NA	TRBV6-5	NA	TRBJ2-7	TGTGCCAGCAGTTACTATGCCGGCAGGTCCTACGAGCAGTACTTC	CASSYYAGRSYEQYF
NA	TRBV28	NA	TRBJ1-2	TGTGCCAGCAGTGCTCACAACATTTATGGCTACACCTTC	CASSAHNIYGYTF
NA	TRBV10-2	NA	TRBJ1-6	TGCGCCAGCACACAGGGTTTGGGGTCACCCCTCCACTTT	CASTQGLGSPLHF
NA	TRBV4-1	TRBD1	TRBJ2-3	TGCGCCAGCAGCCAATCCGGGACAGGGAGCACAGATACGCAGTATTTT	CASSQSGTGSTDTQYF
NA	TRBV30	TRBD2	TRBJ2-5	TGTGCCTCGTCTAGCGGGAGGGCGAAAGGAGAGACCCAGTACTTC	CASSSGRAKGETQYF
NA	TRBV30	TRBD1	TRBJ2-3	TGTGCCTGGAGTACGGACAGGGCAGATACGCAGTATTTT	CAWSTDRADTQYF
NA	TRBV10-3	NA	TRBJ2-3	TGTGCCATCAGTGATTCCGGTCAGCCCGGGGCAGATACGCAGTATTTT	CAISDSGQPGADTQYF
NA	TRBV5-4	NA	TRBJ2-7	TGTGCCAGCAGCGCCGCCGGTAGCCGAAGCTCCTACGAACAGTACTTC	CASSAAGSRSSYEQYF
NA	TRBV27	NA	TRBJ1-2	TGTGCCAGCAGTTTGGGCCCTTCCTCTGGCTACACCTTC	CASSLGPSSGYTF
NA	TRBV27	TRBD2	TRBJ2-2	TGTGCCAGCAGCAAGAACTCTCTTCGGCTAGCGGGAGACGATACCGGGGAGCTGTTTTTT	CASSKNSLRLAGDDTGELFF
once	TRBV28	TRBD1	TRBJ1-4	TGTGCCAGCAGTTTTCGGGACAGGGAAATTAATGAAAAACTGTTTTTT	CASSFRDREINEKLFF
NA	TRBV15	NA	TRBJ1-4	TGTGCCACCAGCAGAGGTGCGGTGCCAGCAACTAATGAAAAACTGTTTTTT	CATSRGAVPATNEKLFF
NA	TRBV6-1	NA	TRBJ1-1	TGTGCCAGCAGTCCCCCAGGAAGGTTGAACACTGAAGCTTTCTTT	CASSPPGRLNTEAFF
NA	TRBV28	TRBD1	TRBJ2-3	TGTGCCAGCAGTAATCACAGGGGCCGGGGGCAGTATTTT	CASSNHRGRGQYF
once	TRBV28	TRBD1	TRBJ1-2	TGTGCCAGCAGTTCGGACAGGGGAGTGAGCTACACCTTC	CASSSDRGVSYTF
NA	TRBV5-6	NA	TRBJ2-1	TGTGCCAGCAGCCTTGTCGAACAGGGCTACAATGAGCAGTTCTTC	CASSLVEQGYNEQFF
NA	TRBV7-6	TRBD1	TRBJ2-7	TGTGCCAGCAGCCCAAGACAGGGGGCCGAGCAGTACTTC	CASSPRQGAEQYF
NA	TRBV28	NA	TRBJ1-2	TGTGCCAGCAGTTCGGGACTCCCTAACTATGGCTACACCTTC	CASSSGLPNYGYTF
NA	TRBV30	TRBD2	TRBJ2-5	TGTGCCTGGACTAGGGCTAGCGGGAGAAAGACCCAGTACTTC	CAWTRASGRKTQYF
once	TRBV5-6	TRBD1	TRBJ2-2	TGTGCCAGCAGCTTGGAGGACAGGGGGCGCGACCCGGAAGAGCTGTTTTTT	CASSLEDRGRDPEELFF
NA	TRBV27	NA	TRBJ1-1	TGTGCCAGCAGTTTCGGGGGGTTGGAGACTGAAGCTTTCTTT	CASSFGGLETEAFF
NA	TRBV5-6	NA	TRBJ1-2	TGTGCCAGCAGCTCCCGGGGGTTGAAAGGCGGCTACACCTTC	CASSSRGLKGGYTF
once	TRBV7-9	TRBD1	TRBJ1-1	TGTGCCAGCAGCTTAGGGACAGGTATATATGAAGCTTTCTTT	CASSLGTGIYEAFF
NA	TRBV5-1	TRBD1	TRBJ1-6	TGCGCCAGCAGACCAACCGGGACAGGGCATTCACCCCTCCACTTT	CASRPTGTGHSPLHF
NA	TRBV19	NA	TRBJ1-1	TGTGCCAGTAGTATGGCGGAGGGTGAAGCTTTCTTT	CASSMAEGEAFF
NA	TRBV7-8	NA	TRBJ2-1	TGTGCCAGCAGCCCCCAGGGGGGAGCAGCCCTCAGCGAGCAGTTCTTC	CASSPQGGAALSEQFF
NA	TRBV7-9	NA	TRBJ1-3	TGTGCCAGCAGCTTACTGCCTGCGGCACCTGGCGATGGAAACACCATATATTTT	CASSLLPAAPGDGNTIYF
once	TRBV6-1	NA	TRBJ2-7	TGTGCCAGCAGTGAAGCGGCAGGGTGGGCCTACGAGCAGTACTTC	CASSEAAGWAYEQYF
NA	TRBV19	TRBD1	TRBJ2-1	TGTGCCAGTAGTAGGTCGGGACAGGGGTACAATGAGCAGTTCTTC	CASSRSGQGYNEQFF
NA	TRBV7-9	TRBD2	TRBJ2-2	TGTGCCAGCAGCTTTCCTCTAAGGACTAGTCAGTTGGCCGGGGAGCTGTTTTTT	CASSFPLRTSQLAGELFF
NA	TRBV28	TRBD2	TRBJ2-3	TGTGCCAGCAGTTTATGGGCTAGCGGGATGGGCACAGATACGCAGTATTTT	CASSLWASGMGTDTQYF
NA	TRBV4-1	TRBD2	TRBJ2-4	TGCGCCAGCAGCTTCCGACTAGCGGGAGGGCAGTTTCAGTACTTC	CASSFRLAGGQFQYF
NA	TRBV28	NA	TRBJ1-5	TGTGCCAGCAGCTCCCCCGCGGATGGCAATCAGCCCCAGCATTTT	CASSSPADGNQPQHF
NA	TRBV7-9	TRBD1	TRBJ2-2	TGTGCCAGCAGCTCCCCCGAGACAGGGATCACCGGGGAGCTGTTTTTT	CASSSPETGITGELFF
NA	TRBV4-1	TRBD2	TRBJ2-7	TGCGCCAGCAGCCAGGATTTCGGGGGACTAGCTGACGAGCAGTACTTC	CASSQDFGGLADEQYF
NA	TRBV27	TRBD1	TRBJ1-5	TGTGCCAGCAGATCACAGGGGGCAGGTTCCGCCCAGCCCCAGCATTTT	CASRSQGAGSAQPQHF
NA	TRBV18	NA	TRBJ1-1	TGTGCCAGCTCACCCGGGACTGGGAACACTGAAGCTTTCTTT	CASSPGTGNTEAFF
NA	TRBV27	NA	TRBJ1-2	TGTGCCAGCAGTTTAAAGGCGGGATTCGGCTACACCTTC	CASSLKAGFGYTF
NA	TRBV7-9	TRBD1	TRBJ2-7	TGTGCCAGCAGCCCGACAGGGGCTCTTCTTTTACGGGAGCAGTACTTC	CASSPTGALLLREQYF
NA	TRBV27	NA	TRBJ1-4	TGTGCCAGCAGGACAGGCGGGGAAAAACTGTTTTTT	CASRTGGEKLFF
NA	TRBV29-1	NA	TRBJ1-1	TGCAGCGTTGGGGTTGGGGGGAAGTTAGCTTTCTTT	CSVGVGGKLAFF
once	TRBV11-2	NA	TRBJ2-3	TGTGCCAGCAGCCCCCGGGTGGGGCCCACAGATACGCAGTATTTT	CASSPRVGPTDTQYF
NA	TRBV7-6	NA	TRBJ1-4	TGTGCCAGCAGCTTAGACCCGGGTAGTGATGAAAAACTGTTTTTT	CASSLDPGSDEKLFF
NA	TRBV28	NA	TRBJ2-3	TGTGCCAGCAGTCTCGGGGGGCGCACAGATACGCAGTATTTT	CASSLGGRTDTQYF
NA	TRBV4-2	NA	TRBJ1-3	TGTGCCAGCAGCCAAGTTTGGTCACGGGGAAACACCATATATTTT	CASSQVWSRGNTIYF
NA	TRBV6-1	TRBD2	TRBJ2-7	TGTGCCAGCAGCGCATTAAAGGGAGGGTGGCACGAGCAGTACTTC	CASSALKGGWHEQYF
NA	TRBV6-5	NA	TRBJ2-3	TGTGCCAGCAGTTACTCGGGCGCAGCAGATACGCAGTATTTT	CASSYSGAADTQYF
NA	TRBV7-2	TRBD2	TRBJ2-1	TGTGCCAGCAGCTCGGGACTAGCGGGGCTTAGCTCCTACAATGAGCAGTTCTTC	CASSSGLAGLSSYNEQFF
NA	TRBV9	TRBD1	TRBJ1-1	TGTGCCAGCAGCGTCCCGGGGACAGGGAGAACTGAAGCTTTCTTT	CASSVPGTGRTEAFF
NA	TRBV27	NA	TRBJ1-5	TGTGCCAGCAGTTGGGGTCGGGGACAGCCCCAGCATTTT	CASSWGRGQPQHF
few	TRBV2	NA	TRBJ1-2	TGTGCCAGCCACGGGATATCTAACTATGGCTACACCTTC	CASHGISNYGYTF
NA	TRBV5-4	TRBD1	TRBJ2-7	TGTGCCAGCACCCGGACAGGGGACGTCTACGAGCAGTACTTC	CASTRTGDVYEQYF
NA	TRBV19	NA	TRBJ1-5	TGTGCCAGTAGTTTACCTACGGGTTATGGCAATCAGCCCCAGCATTTT	CASSLPTGYGNQPQHF
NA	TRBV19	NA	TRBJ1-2	TGTGCCAGTAGTACCGCCGAGGGAAATAACGTCGATGGCTACACCTTC	CASSTAEGNNVDGYTF
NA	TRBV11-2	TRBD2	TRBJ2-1	TGTGCCAGCAGCTTAGGCGGGAGGGGATTATACAATGAGCAGTTCTTC	CASSLGGRGLYNEQFF
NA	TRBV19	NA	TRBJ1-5	TGTGCCAGCCACGCGAGGTTAAGCAATCAGCCCCAGCATTTT	CASHARLSNQPQHF
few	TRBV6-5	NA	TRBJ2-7	TGTGCCAGCAGTCCTTACTTCGACGGAGCCTACGAGCAGTACTTC	CASSPYFDGAYEQYF
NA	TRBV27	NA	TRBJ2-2	TGTGCCAGCAGTACCGGGACATCCGGGGAGCTGTTTTTT	CASSTGTSGELFF